What follows are 7 T cell receptor beta chains derived from one specimen sequenced in a study of Graves' ophthalmopathy and Graves' hyperthyroidism. Amplifying from RNA transcripts, the study obtained TCR beta CDR3 regions. HTBI-primed first-round RT-PCR preceded second-round multiplex PCR. TCRdb passed the multiplex PCR reads through MiXCR, listing each CDR3 protein once. The sample holds around 1.1 million distinct CDR3 sequences; less than 45% are singletons and the top ten take roughly 11%. Input material: peripheral blood or thyroid tissue (not recorded which). Receptors were obtained from an adult man with Graves' hyperthyroidism.

The rearrangement links TRBV29-1 to TRBJ2-7; a possible D gene is TRBD2 (6 bases). The CDR3 loop spans 15 amino acids. Germline V gene sequence: CDR1 SQVTM, CDR2 ANQGSEA. The CDR3: CSALGDAAGLYEQYF. CDR3 sequence (DNA): TGCAGTGCTCTAGGGGACGCTGCGGGGCTCTACGAGCAGTACTTC.

This clonotype was observed many times. The gene calls are TRBV29-1 and TRBJ1-3; D is uncertain. Germline values: CDR1 SQVTM, CDR2 ANQGSEA. Trimming left V 8 bases short and J 2 bases short, with 19 bases between. The CDR3 covers 15 residues. In DNA form, the CDR3 reads TGCAGCTTAACCGGGCTAAGGGTTCCTGGAAACACCATATATTTT. It codes for CSLTGLRVPGNTIYF.

Concerning this clonotype itself: The missing conserved phenylalanine or tryptophan at the end of this CDR3 makes a read error likely. The genes are TRBV7-2 and TRBJ1-1; D might be TRBD1 (5 bases). Deletions cut 5 bases from V and 6 bases from J, with 13 bases between. Germline CDR1 is SGHTA and CDR2 is FQGNSA. The CDR3 totals 13 residues. The CDR3 DNA reads as TGTGCCAGCAGCGTGGACAAAAACGCTGAAGCTTTCGTT. It codes for CASSVDKNAEAFV.

This clonotype was seen at least ten times. This chain joins TRBV15 and TRBJ2-7, with 7 bases that match TRBD1. J lost 3 bases, V lost 3 bases, and 5 bases had no gene match. From germline, CDR1 is LNHNV and CDR2 YYDKDF (reference sequence). The CDR3 is 14 amino acids. The CDR3 bases are TGTGCCACCAGCAGCAGGGACAGCCTCTACGAGCAGTACTTC. Residues: CATSSRDSLYEQYF. Using reference TRBV15 and TRBJ2-7 for the parts outside the CDR3, the full variable domain is DAMVIQNPRYQVTQFGKPVTLSCSQTLNHNVMYWYQQKSSQAPKLLFHYYDKDFNNEADTPDNFQSRRPNTSFCFLDIRSPGLGDTAMYLCATSSRDSLYEQYFGPGTRLTVT.

This clonotype was found a few times. The chain has TRBV6-6 and TRBJ2-7; 7 bases fit TRBD1. Germline V gene lookup returns CDR1 MNHNY and CDR2 SVGAGI (reference sequence). CDR3 length: 12 residues. The V and J ends lost 6 bases and 5 bases, in that order; junction bases with no gene match: 4. Here the CDR3 DNA reads TGTGCCAGCAGGACAGGGATGAACGAGCAGTACTTC. It encodes CASRTGMNEQYF.

Many counts were recorded for this clonotype. The chain combines TRBV5-1 with TRBJ1-4, with D perhaps matching TRBD1 (5 bases). In germline, CDR1 is SGHRS, CDR2 YFSETQ. Deletions cut 4 bases from V and 5 bases from J, with 15 bases between. This CDR3 is built from 15 residues. The CDR3 protein is CASSQARVGNEKLFF. In nucleotides, the CDR3 is TGCGCCAGCAGCCAGGCCAGGGTGGGGAATGAAAAACTGTTTTTT.

There are many counts of this clonotype. The rearrangement uses TRBV12-3 or TRBV12-4 and TRBJ2-7; D not resolved. The ends were cut back, 4 bases at V and 5 bases at J, with 15 bases in the middle. This CDR3 spans 14 amino acids. The chain's CDR3 is CASSSWTSAHEQYF. CDR3 coding DNA: TGTGCCAGCAGTTCTTGGACCTCGGCCCACGAGCAGTACTTC.